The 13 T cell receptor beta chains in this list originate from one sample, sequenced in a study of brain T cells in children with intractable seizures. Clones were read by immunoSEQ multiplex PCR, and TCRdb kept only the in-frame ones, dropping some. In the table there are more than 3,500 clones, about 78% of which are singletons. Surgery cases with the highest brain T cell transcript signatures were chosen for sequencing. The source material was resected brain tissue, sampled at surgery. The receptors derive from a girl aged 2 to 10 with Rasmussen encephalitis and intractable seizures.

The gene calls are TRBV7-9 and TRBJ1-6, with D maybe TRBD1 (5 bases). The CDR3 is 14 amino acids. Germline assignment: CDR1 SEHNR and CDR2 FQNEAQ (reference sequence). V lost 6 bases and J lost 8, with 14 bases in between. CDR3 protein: CASRDTGFDSPLHF. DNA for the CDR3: TGTGCCAGCAGGGATACAGGTTTCGATTCACCCCTCCACTTT.

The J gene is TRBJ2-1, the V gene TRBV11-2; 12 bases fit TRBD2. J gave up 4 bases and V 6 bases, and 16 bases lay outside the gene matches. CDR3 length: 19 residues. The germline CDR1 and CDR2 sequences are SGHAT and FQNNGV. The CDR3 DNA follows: TGTGCCAGCAGTCGGACTAGCGGGGACCCCTTTGTCCGTTACAATGAGCAGTTCTTC. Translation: CASSRTSGDPFVRYNEQFF.

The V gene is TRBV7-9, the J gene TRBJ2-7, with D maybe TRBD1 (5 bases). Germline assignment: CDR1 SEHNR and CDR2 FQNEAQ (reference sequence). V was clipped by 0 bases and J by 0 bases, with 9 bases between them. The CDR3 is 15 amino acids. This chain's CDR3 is CASSLARTNSYEQYF. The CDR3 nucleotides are TGTGCCAGCAGCTTAGCGAGGACAAACTCCTACGAGCAGTACTTC.

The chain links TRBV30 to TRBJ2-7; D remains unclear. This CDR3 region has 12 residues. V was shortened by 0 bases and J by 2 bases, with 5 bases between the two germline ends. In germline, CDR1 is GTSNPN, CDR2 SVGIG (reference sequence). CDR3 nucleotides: TGTGCCTGGAGTGTTGGACCCTACGAGCAGTACTTC. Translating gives CAWSVGPYEQYF.

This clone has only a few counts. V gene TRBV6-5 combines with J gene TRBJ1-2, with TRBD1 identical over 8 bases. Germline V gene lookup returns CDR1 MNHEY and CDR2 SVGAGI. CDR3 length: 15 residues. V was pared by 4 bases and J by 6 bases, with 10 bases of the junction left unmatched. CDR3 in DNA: TGTGCCAGCAGTTGGACAGGGAACAGAAAGGATGGCTACACCTTC. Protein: CASSWTGNRKDGYTF.

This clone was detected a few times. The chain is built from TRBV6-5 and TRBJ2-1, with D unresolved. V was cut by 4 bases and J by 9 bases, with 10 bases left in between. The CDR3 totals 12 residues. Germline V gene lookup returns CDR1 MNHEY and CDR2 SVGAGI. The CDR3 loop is CASSSLIGEQFF. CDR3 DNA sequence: TGTGCCAGCAGTTCATTAATCGGTGAGCAGTTCTTC.

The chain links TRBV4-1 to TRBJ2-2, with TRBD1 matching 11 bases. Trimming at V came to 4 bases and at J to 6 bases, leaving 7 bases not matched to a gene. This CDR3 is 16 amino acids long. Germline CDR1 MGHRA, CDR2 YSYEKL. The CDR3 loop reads CASSLRLGQGAGELFF. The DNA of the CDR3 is TGCGCCAGCAGCCTACGTTTGGGACAGGGGGCCGGGGAGCTGTTTTTT.

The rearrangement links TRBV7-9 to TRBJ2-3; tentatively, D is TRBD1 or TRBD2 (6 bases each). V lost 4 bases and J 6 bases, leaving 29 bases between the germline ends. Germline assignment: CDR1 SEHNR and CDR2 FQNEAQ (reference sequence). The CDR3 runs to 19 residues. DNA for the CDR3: TGTGCCAGCAGCTCCCTTAACCGGGGGCTGGCCATCTGGAGGGATACGCAGTATTTT. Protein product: CASSSLNRGLAIWRDTQYF.

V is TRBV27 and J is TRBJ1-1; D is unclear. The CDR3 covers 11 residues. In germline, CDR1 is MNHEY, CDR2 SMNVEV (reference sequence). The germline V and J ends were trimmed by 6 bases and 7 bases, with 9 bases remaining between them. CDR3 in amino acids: CASSDSYEAFF. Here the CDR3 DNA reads TGTGCCAGCAGCGATAGCTATGAAGCTTTCTTT.

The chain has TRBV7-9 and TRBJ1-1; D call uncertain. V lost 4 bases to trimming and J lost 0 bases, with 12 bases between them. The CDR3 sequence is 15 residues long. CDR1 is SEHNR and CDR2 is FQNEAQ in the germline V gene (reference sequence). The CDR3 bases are TGTGCCAGCAGCTCCGATTTAACATTGAACACTGAAGCTTTCTTT. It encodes CASSSDLTLNTEAFF. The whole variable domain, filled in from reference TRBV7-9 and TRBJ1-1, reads DTGVSQNPRHKITKRGQNVTFRCDPISEHNRLYWYRQTLGQGPEFLTYFQNEAQLEKSRLLSDRFSAERPKGSFSTLEIQRTEQGDSAMYLCASSSDLTLNTEAFFGQGTRLTVV.

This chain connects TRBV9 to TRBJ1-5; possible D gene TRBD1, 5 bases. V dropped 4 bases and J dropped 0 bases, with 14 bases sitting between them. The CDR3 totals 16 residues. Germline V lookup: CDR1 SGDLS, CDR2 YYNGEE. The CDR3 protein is CASSPGTGNSNQPQHF. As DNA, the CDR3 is TGTGCCAGCAGCCCGGGGACGGGGAATAGCAATCAGCCCCAGCATTTT.

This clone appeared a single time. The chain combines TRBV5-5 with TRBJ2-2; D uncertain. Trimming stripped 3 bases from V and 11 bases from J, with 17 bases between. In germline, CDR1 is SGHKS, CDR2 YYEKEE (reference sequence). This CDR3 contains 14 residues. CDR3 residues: CASSWLKWPNELFF. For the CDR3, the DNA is TGTGCCAGCAGCTGGTTAAAATGGCCGAACGAGCTGTTTTTT.

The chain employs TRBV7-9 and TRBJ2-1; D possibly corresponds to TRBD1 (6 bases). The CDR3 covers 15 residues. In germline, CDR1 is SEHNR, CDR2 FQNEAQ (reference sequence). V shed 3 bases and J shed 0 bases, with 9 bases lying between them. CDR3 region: CASSFSDSSYNEQFF. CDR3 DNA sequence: TGTGCCAGCAGCTTTTCGGACAGCTCCTACAATGAGCAGTTCTTC. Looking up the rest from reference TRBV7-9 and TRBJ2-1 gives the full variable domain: DTGVSQNPRHKITKRGQNVTFRCDPISEHNRLYWYRQTLGQGPEFLTYFQNEAQLEKSRLLSDRFSAERPKGSFSTLEIQRTEQGDSAMYLCASSFSDSSYNEQFFGPGTRLTVL.